This T cell receptor beta chain emerged from a study of cytomegalovirus exposure and HLA in healthy donors. Study-level findings and limits: Across donors, most TCRs were seen rarely, yet some public ones were widespread. A later analysis, which compared TCR beta chains of equal frequency, found the HLA-associated ones more clonally expanded. A later analysis found common viral pathogens apparently linked to several of the most significant clusters.

At the time of sampling, donors were nominally healthy, though unrecorded immune exposures were likely. Deletions cut 4 bases from V and 3 bases from J, with 10 bases between. The length of the CDR3 is 15 residues. Germline-derived CDR1 and CDR2 are SEHNR and FQNEAQ (reference sequence). The primer mix had 60 Vbeta and 13 Jbeta primers. Method: immunoSEQ multiplex PCR; TCRdb's copy keeps in-frame clones and lacks some. The sample yields over 95,000 clones, 77% seen once. Note on this clone: Its antigen is unknown.

V usage is TRBV7-9 and J usage is TRBJ2-6; D is unresolved. The sequencing sample was made of PBMCs. The source of this sequence is a female donor in good health and CMV-seronegative. The CDR3 DNA sequence: TGTGCCAGCAGCTCGAGACATGGTGGGGCCAACGTCCTGACTTTC. This sequence encodes CASSSRHGGANVLTF.